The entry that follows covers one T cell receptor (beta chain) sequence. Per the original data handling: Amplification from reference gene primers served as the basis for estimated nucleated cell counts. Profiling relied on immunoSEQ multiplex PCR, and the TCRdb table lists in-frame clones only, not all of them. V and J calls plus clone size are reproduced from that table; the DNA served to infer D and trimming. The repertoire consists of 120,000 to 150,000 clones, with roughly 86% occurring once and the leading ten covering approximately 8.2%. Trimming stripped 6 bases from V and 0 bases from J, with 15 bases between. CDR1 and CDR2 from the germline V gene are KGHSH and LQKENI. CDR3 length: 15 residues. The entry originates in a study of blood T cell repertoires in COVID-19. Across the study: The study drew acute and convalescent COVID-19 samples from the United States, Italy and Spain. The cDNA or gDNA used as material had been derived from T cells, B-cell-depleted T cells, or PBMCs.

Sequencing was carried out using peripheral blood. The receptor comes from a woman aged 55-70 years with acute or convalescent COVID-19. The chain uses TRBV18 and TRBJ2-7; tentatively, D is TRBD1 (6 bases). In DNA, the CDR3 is TGTGCCAGCTCCCGTCCAGGGGCCAACTCCTACGAGCAGTACTTC. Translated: CASSRPGANSYEQYF. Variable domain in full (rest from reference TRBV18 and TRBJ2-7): NAGVMQNPRHLVRRRGQEARLRCSPMKGHSHVYWYRQLPEEGLKFMVYLQKENIIDESGMPKERFSAEFPKEGPSILRIQQVVRGDSAAYFCASSRPGANSYEQYFGPGTRLTVT.